This passage covers 10 T cell receptor beta chains from one sample sequenced in a study of T cell responses to AZD1222 COVID-19 vaccine. The table came from immunoSEQ multiplex PCR; TCRdb's copy has only in-frame clones and leaves some out. Of about 120,000 clones in the sample, about 93% are singletons; the top ten hold more than 4.5%. Sequences were derived from peripheral blood, sampled 28 days after the second AZD1222 dose. All receptors derive from an adult who received the AZD1222 COVID-19 vaccine.

The chain combines TRBV5-4 with TRBJ2-1, with 8 nucleotides matching TRBD2. CDR3 size: 14 residues. Germline lookup yields CDR1 SGHNT and CDR2 YYREEE (reference sequence). Losses at the gene ends were 0 bases for V and 7 bases for J; bases not matched to a gene: 3. CDR3 residues: CASSLGGLGNEQFF. CDR3 sequence (DNA): TGTGCCAGCAGCTTGGGGGGACTAGGAAATGAGCAGTTCTTC.

The chain recombines TRBV15 with TRBJ2-1; D may be TRBD1 or TRBD2 (5 bases each). The CDR3 extends over 15 amino acids. CDR1 and CDR2 (germline): LNHNV, YYDKDF (reference sequence). V dropped 3 bases and J dropped 8 bases, with 17 bases sitting between them. CDR3 sequence (DNA): TGTGCCACCAGCAGCGGGGCTACTCCGGCTGATGAGCAGTTCTTC. Translation: CATSSGATPADEQFF.

This clone was picked up a small number of times. The chain couples TRBV6-5 to TRBJ1-2; weak D call: TRBD1 (6 bases). This CDR3 spans 14 amino acids. The V gene's germline CDR1 is MNHEY and CDR2 SVGAGI. Trimming shortened V by 7 bases and J by 7 bases, and 19 bases separated the two germline ends. The CDR3 region has the DNA TGTGCCAGCAAGCCTGTGGGGGGGCGAGGTGGCTACACCTTC. It encodes CASKPVGGRGGYTF.

This chain uses TRBV6-5 with TRBJ1-5; maybe TRBD1 (5 bases). The CDR3 spans 13 residues. V lost 6 bases, J lost 6 bases, and 12 bases lay in between. The germline CDR1 and CDR2 sequences are MNHEY and SVGAGI. CDR3 sequence reads: CASRLDSSQPQHF. Here the CDR3 DNA reads TGTGCCAGCAGACTAGACAGCTCTCAGCCCCAGCATTTT.

The chain couples TRBV9 to TRBJ2-5; TRBD2 matches at 7 bases. V trimming: 4 bases; J trimming: 4 bases; junction bases outside the gene matches: 7. CDR1 is SGDLS and CDR2 is YYNGEE in the germline V gene. CDR3 length: 14 residues. The CDR3 region is CASSTREEGETQYF. The CDR3 DNA is TGTGCCAGCAGCACTCGGGAGGAAGGAGAGACCCAGTACTTC.

The CDR3 spells CASSPAPGWDEQYF. CDR3 nucleotide sequence: TGTGCCAGCAGCCCCGCGCCAGGGTGGGACGAGCAGTACTTC. The chain combines TRBV7-7 with TRBJ2-7, with D perhaps TRBD1 (5 bases). The CDR3 runs to 14 residues. V was shortened by 5 bases and J by 5 bases, with 16 bases between the two germline ends. Per the germline V gene, CDR1 is SSHAT and CDR2 is FNYEAQ (reference sequence).

The chain joins TRBV19 to TRBJ1-1; the D gene is possibly TRBD1 (5 bases). Trimming cost V 1 base and J 0 bases, with 9 bases left between them. Germline V CDR1 and CDR2: LNHDA, SQIVND (reference sequence). The CDR3 extends over 15 amino acids. The CDR3 bases are TGTGCCAGTAGTATAGGGGACCGGATGAACACTGAAGCTTTCTTT. It specifies CASSIGDRMNTEAFF.

The chain employs TRBV19 and TRBJ1-1; D not certain. V was pared by 2 bases and J by 1 base, with 11 bases between. The CDR3 spans 15 residues. Germline V gene data show CDR1 as LNHDA and CDR2 as SQIVND (reference sequence). The CDR3 DNA reads as TGTGCCAGTAGTATAAAAGAACGGGGGAACACTGAAGCTTTCTTT. Translation: CASSIKERGNTEAFF.

The chain carries TRBV9 and TRBJ2-3; TRBD2 aligns across 8 bases. With V trimmed by 3 bases and J by 0 bases, 6 bases remained unmatched. The CDR3 is 16 amino acids. Germline V gene lookup returns CDR1 SGDLS and CDR2 YYNGEE. Here the CDR3 DNA reads TGTGCCAGCAGCGGGCCCCGGGGGGGAAGCACAGATACGCAGTATTTT. Translated, it gives CASSGPRGGSTDTQYF.

The chain is built from TRBV2 and TRBJ2-5; 10 positions match TRBD1. The germline CDR1 and CDR2 sequences are SNHLY and FYNNEI. This CDR3 has 13 residues. J was trimmed by 7 bases and V by 10 bases; bases with no gene match: 9. CDR3 in DNA: TGTGCCACGCCTCTCGGACAGGGGGGGACCCAGTACTTC. Encoded protein: CATPLGQGGTQYF. Full variable domain (missing parts from reference TRBV2 and TRBJ2-5): EPEVTQTPSHQVTQMGQEVILRCVPISNHLYFYWYRQILGQKVEFLVSFYNNEISEKSEIFDDQFSVERPDGSNFTLKIRSTKLEDSAMYFCATPLGQGGTQYFGPGTRLLVL.